This T cell receptor (beta chain) was sequenced during a study of CD8+CD57+ T cells in acquired aplastic anemia. Study at large: Isolated CD4+ and CD8+ cells, once sorted, yielded DNA averaging about 3 ug.

CDR1 and CDR2 (germline): SGHTA, FQGTGA. V lost 8 bases to trimming and J lost 4 bases; unmatched junction nucleotides: 7. CDR3 size: 14 residues. Patients chosen for sequencing had shown CD8+CD57+ cell expansion by flow cytometry. Turning to this clonotype: Its antigen is still unknown.

Study-level findings and limits: Controls did not differ significantly from patients in CD8+ Simpson's diversity.

Profiling of TCR beta VDJ combinations and CDR3 sequences used genomic DNA as template. Via MiXCR, TCRdb re-called the reads, giving one row per CDR3 protein. The sample carries more than 150,000 distinct CDR3 sequences, 45% to 60% recorded once. The chain has TRBV7-3 and TRBJ2-2; 7 positions agree with TRBD2. The sequence derives from a human donor with aplastic anemia. Source material: sorted CD4+, CD8+, or CD8+CD57+ T cells (not recorded which) from PBMCs. The CDR3 loop is CASSPGGSTGELFF. The CDR3 DNA follows: TGTGCCAGCTCTCCCGGGGGGAGCACCGGGGAGCTGTTTTTT.